This entry lists 7 T cell receptor beta chains sequenced from one sample in a study of blood T cell repertoires in COVID-19 (dated by TCRdb to 2019 to 2021). The library was built by means of the immunoSEQ multiplex PCR assay. This immuneACCESS table, as held by TCRdb, lists in-frame sequences with V and J called but not all clones. Of the missing ones, under half trace to an unresolved V gene in checked studies; the others have no known cause. The sample table holds some 120,000 clones, of which approximately 90% were seen once. The ten largest make up 1.5% to 1.9% of the sample. Sequencing was done on a sample of peripheral blood. The receptors shown here come from a human donor in a cohort sampled during active COVID-19.

The chain couples TRBV13 to TRBJ1-1; TRBD1 is a possible D gene (5 bases). The CDR3 is 14 residues long. With 3 bases removed from V and 4 bases from J, the gap between germline ends came to 12 bases. Germline V gene lookup returns CDR1 PRHDT and CDR2 FYEKMQ (reference sequence). DNA of the CDR3: TGTGCCAGCAGCTTGGGGCAGGCAGGCACTGAAGCTTTCTTT. This codes for CASSLGQAGTEAFF. Variable domain in full (rest from reference TRBV13 and TRBJ1-1): AAGVIQSPRHLIKEKRETATLKCYPIPRHDTVYWYQQGPGQDPQFLISFYEKMQSDKGSIPDRFSAQQFSDYHSELNMSSLELGDSALYFCASSLGQAGTEAFFGQGTRLTVV.

The chain uses TRBV5-4 and TRBJ2-1; 9 bases match TRBD2. The germline gives CDR1 SGHNT, CDR2 YYREEE (reference sequence). This CDR3 is 15 amino acids long. Trimming at V came to 4 bases and at J to 6 bases, leaving 8 bases not matched to a gene. In DNA form, the CDR3 reads TGTGCCAGCAGCGCACAAGGGACTAGCCCCAATGAGCAGTTCTTC. Its translation is CASSAQGTSPNEQFF. Filled out from reference TRBV5-4 and TRBJ2-1, the complete variable domain reads ETGVTQSPTHLIKTRGQQVTLRCSSQSGHNTVSWYQQALGQGPQFIFQYYREEENGRGNFPPRFSGLQFPNYSSELNVNALELDDSALYLCASSAQGTSPNEQFFGPGTRLTVL.

This rearrangement joins TRBV9 to TRBJ2-1; TRBD2 agrees at 14 bases. This CDR3 region has 16 residues. V dropped 1 base and J dropped 7; count of bases not matched to a gene: 4. Germline values: CDR1 SGDLS, CDR2 YYNGEE. The DNA for the CDR3 is TGTGCCAGCAGCGTAACCGGGACTAGCGGGAGAAATGAGCAGTTCTTC. Encoded protein: CASSVTGTSGRNEQFF.

The chain carries TRBV5-5 and TRBJ1-5; 8 nucleotides line up with TRBD1. Germline V lookup: CDR1 SGHKS, CDR2 YYEKEE (reference sequence). V was pared by 4 bases and J by 7 bases, with 10 bases of the junction left unmatched. The CDR3 has 15 residues. CDR3 sequence: CASSLTQGAYQPQHF. CDR3 sequence (DNA): TGTGCCAGCAGCCTAACGCAGGGGGCATACCAGCCCCAGCATTTT. Full variable domain (remainder filled in from reference TRBV5-5 and TRBJ1-5): DAGVTQSPTHLIKTRGQQVTLRCSPISGHKSVSWYQQVLGQGPQFIFQYYEKEERGRGNFPDRFSARQFPNYSSELNVNALLLGDSALYLCASSLTQGAYQPQHFGDGTRLSIL.

The chain recombines TRBV7-2 with TRBJ1-2; 10 bases match TRBD1. The germline V gene encodes CDR1 SGHTA and CDR2 FQGNSA. CDR3 length: 16 amino acids. The junction had 12 bases not matched to a gene; V was cut back by 5 bases and J by 6 bases. The DNA for the CDR3 is TGTGCCAGCAGCGATGCACAGGGACAGGGGATCCATGGCTACACCTTC. Its protein is CASSDAQGQGIHGYTF.

J is TRBJ2-1 and V is TRBV5-4; TRBD2 agrees at 13 bases. After removal of 4 bases from V and 5 bases from J, the junction contained 9 bases not matched to a gene. CDR3 length: 17 amino acids. The germline V gene has CDR1 SGHNT and CDR2 YYREEE (reference sequence). The CDR3 DNA is TGTGCCAGCAGCCCGGGACTAGCGGGACTATACGACAATGAGCAGTTCTTC. It encodes CASSPGLAGLYDNEQFF.

V usage is TRBV5-5 and J usage is TRBJ2-7; D might be TRBD1 (6 bases). The germline CDR1 and CDR2 sequences are SGHKS and YYEKEE (reference sequence). V lost 0 bases and J lost 3, with 19 bases in between. The CDR3 covers 17 residues. CDR3 sequence: CASSLAFSPGADYEQYF. The CDR3 region has the DNA TGTGCCAGCAGCTTGGCTTTCTCGCCAGGGGCTGACTACGAGCAGTACTTC.